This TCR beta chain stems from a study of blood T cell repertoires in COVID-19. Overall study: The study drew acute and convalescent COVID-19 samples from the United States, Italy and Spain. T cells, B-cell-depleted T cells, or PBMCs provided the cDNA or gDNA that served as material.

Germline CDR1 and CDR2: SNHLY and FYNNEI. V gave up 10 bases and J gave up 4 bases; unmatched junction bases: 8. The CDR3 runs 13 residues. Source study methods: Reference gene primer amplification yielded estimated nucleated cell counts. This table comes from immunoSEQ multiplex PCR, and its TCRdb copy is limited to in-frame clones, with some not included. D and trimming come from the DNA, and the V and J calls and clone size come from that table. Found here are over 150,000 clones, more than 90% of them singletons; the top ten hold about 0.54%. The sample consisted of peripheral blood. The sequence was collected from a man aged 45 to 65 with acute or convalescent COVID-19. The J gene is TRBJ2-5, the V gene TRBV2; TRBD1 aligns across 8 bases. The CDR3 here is CATVGQGRETQYF. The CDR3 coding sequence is TGTGCCACCGTAGGACAGGGAAGAGAGACCCAGTACTTC.